These 15 T cell receptor beta chains were sequenced from one sample in a study of blood T cell repertoires in COVID-19. The table came from immunoSEQ multiplex PCR; TCRdb's copy has only in-frame clones and leaves some out. The top ten hold 12% of the sample, which has about 210,000 clones, roughly 86% seen once. Sequencing used peripheral blood. The receptors were gathered from a woman aged 40-49 years with acute or convalescent COVID-19.

The chain carries TRBV4-2 and TRBJ1-2; perhaps TRBD1 as D (5 bases). This CDR3 region has 18 residues. Trimming took off 1 base at V and 4 bases at J, with 22 bases between the two ends. CDR1 and CDR2 from the germline V gene are LGHNA and YNFKEQ. Written as DNA, the CDR3 is TGTGCCAGCAGCCAAGTCTGGCAGGCGGGGGTTGATAGCTATGGCTACACCTTC. This codes for CASSQVWQAGVDSYGYTF.

A few counts support this clone. The chain employs TRBV6-2 or TRBV6-3 and TRBJ1-6; D is ambiguous. Germline CDR1 is MNHEY and CDR2 is SVGEGT. V lost 6 bases and J lost 7, with 19 bases in between. The CDR3 extends over 16 amino acids. CDR3 in DNA: TGTGCCAGCAGCCCTTGGAAGTCGGGTAGCAATTCACCCCTCCACTTT. It codes for CASSPWKSGSNSPLHF.

The chain joins TRBV7-2 to TRBJ2-4; 7 bases are a match to TRBD2. Germline V gene lookup returns CDR1 SGHTA and CDR2 FQGNSA. The CDR3 runs 15 residues. Germline trimming cut 5 bases from V and 1 base from J; bases unmatched to any gene: 5. CDR3 bases: TGTGCCAGCAGCGCGGGGGTGGGGGCCAAAAACATTCAGTACTTC. Translating it yields CASSAGVGAKNIQYF.

CDR3 sequence (DNA): TGCGCCAGCAGCCCCCGACGTACCCGTAGCGGGGGGCTTAGCACAGATACGCAGTATTTT. This codes for CASSPRRTRSGGLSTDTQYF. The J gene is TRBJ2-3, the V gene TRBV4-1; 10 bases fit TRBD2. CDR1 and CDR2 from the germline V gene are MGHRA and YSYEKL. The CDR3 is made up of 20 amino acids. V shed 4 bases, J shed 0 bases, and the junction held 16 bases outside the gene matches.

The count of this clone is one. V gene TRBV5-1 combines with J gene TRBJ2-5; D not resolved. Trimming removed 2 bases at V and 1 base at J, with 12 bases between. Per germline, CDR1 SGHRS and CDR2 YFSETQ. The CDR3 length is 15 residues. CDR3 loop: CASSLTVTVQETQYF. The DNA of the CDR3 is TGCGCCAGCAGCTTAACGGTTACCGTCCAAGAGACCCAGTACTTC.

The chain joins TRBV30 to TRBJ2-7; D unresolved. Germline V gene lookup returns CDR1 GTSNPN and CDR2 SVGIG (reference sequence). V dropped 1 base and J dropped 0 bases, with 7 bases sitting between them. The CDR3 totals 13 residues. The CDR3 region is CAWSGSSSYEQYF. CDR3 bases: TGTGCCTGGAGTGGATCCAGCTCCTACGAGCAGTACTTC.

The chain joins TRBV30 to TRBJ2-3; 8 bases are shared with TRBD1. The CDR3 is 14 amino acids. In germline, CDR1 is GTSNPN, CDR2 SVGIG (reference sequence). The V and J ends lost 4 bases and 4 bases, in that order; junction bases with no gene match: 7. The CDR3 sequence is CAWIAGTGADTQYF. The CDR3 DNA follows: TGTGCCTGGATCGCCGGGACAGGAGCAGATACGCAGTATTTT.

The chain uses TRBV3-1 (or the pseudogene TRBV3-2) and TRBJ1-5; possible D gene TRBD1, 6 bases. Germline V gene sequence: CDR1 LGHDT, CDR2 YNNKEL (reference sequence). Trimming pared 2 bases from V and 7 bases from J, leaving 18 bases between. This CDR3 spans 16 amino acids. The CDR3 DNA follows: TGTGCCAGCAGCCAACGGGACACCCGGGGGGGGCAGCCCCAGCATTTT. Amino acid sequence: CASSQRDTRGGQPQHF.

The V call is TRBV13, the J call TRBJ1-4; D unclear. Germline V gene data show CDR1 as PRHDT and CDR2 as FYEKMQ (reference sequence). This CDR3 comprises 16 residues. V lost 4 bases to trimming and J lost 4 bases, with 16 bases between them. The CDR3 coding sequence is TGTGCCAGCAGCTCCCGAGAGGGCGGCTATAATGAAAAACTGTTTTTT. It specifies CASSSREGGYNEKLFF. The full variable domain, completed using reference TRBV13 and TRBJ1-4, is AAGVIQSPRHLIKEKRETATLKCYPIPRHDTVYWYQQGPGQDPQFLISFYEKMQSDKGSIPDRFSAQQFSDYHSELNMSSLELGDSALYFCASSSREGGYNEKLFFGSGTQLSVL.

V and J are TRBV28 and TRBJ2-1; 9 nucleotides align to TRBD1. CDR1 is MDHEN, CDR2 SYDVKM, per germline. The V gene end was trimmed by 4 bases and the J gene end by 5 bases; junction bases not matched to a gene: 6. The CDR3 runs 15 residues. The CDR3 DNA is TGTGCCAGCAGTTACAGGGGGCTTTTTAACAATGAGCAGTTCTTC. Protein product: CASSYRGLFNNEQFF.

The chain combines TRBV6-5 with TRBJ1-1; 8 nucleotides agree with TRBD1. Per germline, CDR1 MNHEY and CDR2 SVGAGI. The CDR3 is 15 amino acids. The trim removed 7 bases at V and 0 bases at J, leaving 7 bases unmatched. CDR3 nucleotide sequence: TGTGCCAGCACCAGGACAGGGCGATTGAACACTGAAGCTTTCTTT. Protein: CASTRTGRLNTEAFF.

In its sample, this clone was seen once. This sequence joins TRBV6-5 and TRBJ1-2; D not resolved. Looked up from germline, CDR1 is MNHEY and CDR2 is SVGAGI. V lost 7 bases and J 2 bases, leaving 8 bases between the germline ends. The CDR3 is 12 residues long. The CDR3 region is CASKRLNYGYTF. In DNA, the CDR3 is TGTGCCAGCAAGCGATTGAACTATGGCTACACCTTC.

The V call is TRBV9, the J call TRBJ1-1; TRBD1 aligns across 11 bases. Germline V gene sequence: CDR1 SGDLS, CDR2 YYNGEE. V dropped 2 bases and J dropped 6; count of bases not matched to a gene: 9. The CDR3 covers 16 residues. The CDR3 region has the DNA TGTGCCAGCAGCGTGAGGGACAGGGGGAAGGGGGCTGAAGCTTTCTTT. This translates into CASSVRDRGKGAEAFF.

This clone came up once. The chain employs TRBV11-2 and TRBJ1-1; D unresolved. Germline CDR1 and CDR2: SGHAT and FQNNGV. This CDR3 region has 12 residues. V lost 6 bases to trimming and J lost 4 bases, with 9 bases between them. This CDR3 is CASSFAGTEAFF. CDR3 sequence (DNA): TGTGCCAGCAGTTTCGCGGGCACTGAAGCTTTCTTT.

The V gene is TRBV7-2, the J gene TRBJ1-3; D unclear. V lost 5 bases and J lost 1, with 15 bases in between. Germline V gene sequence: CDR1 SGHTA, CDR2 FQGNSA. The CDR3 extends over 16 amino acids. In DNA, the CDR3 is TGTGCCAGCAGCCTTAATGGGCCATCTTCTGGAAACACCATATATTTT. As protein: CASSLNGPSSGNTIYF.